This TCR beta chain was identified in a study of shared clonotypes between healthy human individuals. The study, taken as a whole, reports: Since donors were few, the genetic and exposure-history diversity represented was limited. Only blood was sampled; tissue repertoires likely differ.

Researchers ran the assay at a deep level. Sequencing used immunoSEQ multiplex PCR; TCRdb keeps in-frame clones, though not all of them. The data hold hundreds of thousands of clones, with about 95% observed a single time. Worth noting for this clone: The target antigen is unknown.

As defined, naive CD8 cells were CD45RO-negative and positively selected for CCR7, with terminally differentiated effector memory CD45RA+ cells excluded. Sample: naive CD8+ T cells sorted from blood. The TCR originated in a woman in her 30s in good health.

The CDR3 nucleotides are TGTGCCAGCAGTGCCGGGACTAGCGGACGAAAGGAGCAGTACTTC. Its protein product is CASSAGTSGRKEQYF. This rearrangement joins TRBV27 to TRBJ2-7; 11 bases map to TRBD2. Germline V gives CDR1 MNHEY, CDR2 SMNVEV (reference sequence). The CDR3 totals 15 residues. Germline trimming cut 5 bases from V and 7 bases from J; bases unmatched to any gene: 10.